This T cell receptor beta chain originates from a study of tissue T cells after allogeneic stem cell transplantation. Findings and limits, study-wide: Tissue-detected TCR repertoire was only partly captured by blood and spleen T cells. Sampling depth was limited, and the cohort was small and clinically varied.

As for this clone: What it binds is not known. Any gene name here is a mouse gene name. The DNA ends 1 residue before the CDR3 does, and the rest of the CDR3 is filled in from the germline J gene.

Stated time point: mouse harvest day 14 after allogeneic transplant. Each mouse received 10^7 T-cell-depleted marrow cells plus 10^6 splenic CD5+ T cells by tail vein. B6 (H2b) cells into BALB/c (H2d) mice; tissues taken at day 7 or 14. The data were produced by immunoSEQ multiplex PCR, yet TCRdb's version contains in-frame clones alone and is incomplete. The data hold about 1,100 clones, with roughly half observed a single time. The CDR3 is made up of 12 amino acids. CDR1 is SGHSA and CDR2 is FRNQAP in the germline V gene. V was pared by 8 bases and J by 0 bases, with 7 bases between. The material sequenced was liver tissue. This sequence was found in a female BALB/c mouse given C57BL/6 T cells with graft-versus-host disease after an allogeneic hematopoietic cell transplant. The chain employs TRBV16 and TRBJ1-1; a possible D gene is TRBD1 (5 bases). CDR3 DNA, as far as it was read: TGTGCAAGCGGGGGTGCAAACACAGAAGTCTTC. It yields the protein CASGGANTEVF. The CDR3, in full, reads CASGGANTEVFF.